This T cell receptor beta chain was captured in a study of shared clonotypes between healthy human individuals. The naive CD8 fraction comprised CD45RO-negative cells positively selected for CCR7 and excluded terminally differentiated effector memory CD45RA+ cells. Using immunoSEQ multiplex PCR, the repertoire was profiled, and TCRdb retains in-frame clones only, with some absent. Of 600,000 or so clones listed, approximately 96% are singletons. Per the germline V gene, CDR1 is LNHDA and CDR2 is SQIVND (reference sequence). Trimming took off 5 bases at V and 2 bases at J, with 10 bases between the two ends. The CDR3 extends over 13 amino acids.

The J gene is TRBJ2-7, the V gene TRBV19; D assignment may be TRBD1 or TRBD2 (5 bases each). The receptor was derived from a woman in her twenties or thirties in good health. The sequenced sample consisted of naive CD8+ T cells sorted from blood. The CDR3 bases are TGTGCCAGTAGTCCCAGGGACCCCTACGAGCAGTACTTC. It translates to CASSPRDPYEQYF.